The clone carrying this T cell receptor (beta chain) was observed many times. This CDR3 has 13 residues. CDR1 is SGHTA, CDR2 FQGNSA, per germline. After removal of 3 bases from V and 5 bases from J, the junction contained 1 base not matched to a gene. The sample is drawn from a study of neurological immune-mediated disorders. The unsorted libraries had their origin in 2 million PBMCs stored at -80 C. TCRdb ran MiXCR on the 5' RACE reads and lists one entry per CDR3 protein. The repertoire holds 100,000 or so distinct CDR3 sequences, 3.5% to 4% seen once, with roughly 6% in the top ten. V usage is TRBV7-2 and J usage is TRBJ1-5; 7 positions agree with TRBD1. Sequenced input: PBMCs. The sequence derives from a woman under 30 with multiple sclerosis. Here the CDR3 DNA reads TGTGCCAGCAGCTTCGGGACAGATCAGCCCCAGCATTTT. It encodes CASSFGTDQPQHF.